Listed below are T cell receptor beta chains from one sample, sequenced in a study of cytomegalovirus exposure and HLA in healthy donors. Sequenced by immunoSEQ multiplex PCR; TCRdb stores in-frame clones only, minus some. The repertoire holds about 190,000 clones, with roughly 81% as singletons. The sequencing input was PBMCs. These receptors all come from a woman in her 30s in good health and CMV-seropositive. Each CDR3 is given with its conserved first and last residue. D genes are given only for firm matches. The listing skips clone size in some rows; elsewhere it reads once, few, many or a size class.

>-|TRBJ1-5|-|TRBV19
CASSMWTVNQPQHF
TGTGCCAGTAGTATGTGGACAGTTAATCAGCCCCAGCATTTT
>TRBD1|TRBJ2-7|-|TRBV27
CASSLHRTGGVNEQYF
TGTGCCAGCAGTTTACACCGGACAGGGGGAGTGAACGAGCAGTACTTC
>TRBD1|TRBJ2-7|-|TRBV10-1
CASRRTGLCLQIF
TGCGCCAGCAGACGGACAGGGCTTTGTCTCCAAATATTC
>TRBD2|TRBJ2-7|-|TRBV5-6
CASSLIPTSTNNEQYF
TGTGCCAGCAGCTTGATTCCGACTAGCACTAACAACGAGCAGTACTTC
>TRBD1|TRBJ2-1|-|TRBV5-1
CASSLLGQTNNEQFF
TGCGCCAGCAGCCTCCTGGGACAGACAAACAATGAGCAGTTCTTC
>-|TRBJ2-1|-|TRBV2
CASSEPALVKVYNEQFF
TGTGCCAGCAGTGAACCCGCCTTAGTCAAAGTCTACAATGAGCAGTTCTTC
>-|TRBJ1-2|-|TRBV6-4
CASSDSTDSSTGGYTF
TGTGCCAGCAGTGACTCGACCGACTCATCCACTGGGGGCTACACCTTC
>-|TRBJ2-1|-|TRBV7-9
CASSLEGGHYNEQFF
TGTGCCAGCAGCTTAGAGGGGGGGCACTACAATGAGCAGTTCTTC
>-|TRBJ2-1|-|TRBV5-1
CASSIQGNNEQFF
TGCGCCAGCAGCATACAGGGTAACAATGAGCAGTTCTTC
>-|TRBJ2-7|few|TRBV18
CASSPDSYEQYF
TGTGCCAGCTCACCAGACAGCTACGAGCAGTACTTC
>-|TRBJ1-6|-|TRBV28
CASSLEQKYSPLHF
TGTGCCAGCAGTTTAGAACAGAAGTATTCACCCCTCCACTTT
>TRBD1|TRBJ2-7|-|TRBV11-2
CASSPLRDRGPYEQYF
TGTGCCAGCAGCCCTCTCCGGGACAGGGGCCCCTACGAGCAGTACTTC
>-|TRBJ1-1|-|TRBV6-1
CASSPLGLMNTEAFF
TGTGCCAGCAGTCCTCTAGGTCTTATGAACACTGAAGCTTTCTTT
>-|TRBJ2-5|-|TRBV11-2
CASSSHPRETQYF
TGTGCCAGCAGCTCCCACCCTCGGGAGACCCAGTACTTC
>TRBD1|TRBJ1-2|-|TRBV19
CASRPLDRGFDGYTF
TGTGCCAGTAGACCTCTAGACAGGGGGTTTGATGGCTACACCTTC
>TRBD2|TRBJ2-7|-|TRBV9
CASSDKTSGSLDEQYF
TGTGCCAGCAGCGATAAGACTAGCGGGAGTCTCGACGAGCAGTACTTC
>-|TRBJ2-7|-|TRBV27
CASSLSRGYEQYF
TGTGCCAGCAGTTTATCTCGAGGGTACGAGCAGTACTTC
>TRBD2|TRBJ2-7|-|TRBV6-4
CASVETSGYYEQYF
TGTGCCAGCGTTGAGACTAGCGGTTACTACGAGCAGTACTTC
>TRBD1|TRBJ2-7|-|TRBV27
CASSLGTGEQYF
TGTGCCAGCAGTTTAGGGACAGGCGAGCAGTACTTC
>-|TRBJ2-5|-|TRBV13
CASSLVRETQYF
TGTGCCAGCAGCTTAGTTCGGGAGACCCAGTACTTC
>-|TRBJ2-5|few|TRBV7-2
CASSLGLGGETQYF
TGTGCCAGCAGCTTAGGACTCGGGGGTGAGACCCAGTACTTC
>TRBD1|TRBJ2-1|-|TRBV7-9
CASSSPDREDEQFF
TGTGCCAGCAGCTCACCGGACAGGGAAGATGAGCAGTTCTTC
>-|TRBJ2-5|-|TRBV19
CASSSSGLETQYF
TGTGCCAGTAGTAGTAGCGGATTGGAGACCCAGTACTTC
>-|TRBJ2-2|-|TRBV29-1
CSATGQTGELFF
TGCAGCGCGACAGGTCAGACCGGGGAGCTGTTTTTT
>TRBD2|TRBJ2-1|few|TRBV19
CASSMLAGGNEQFF
TGTGCCAGTAGTATGCTAGCGGGAGGAAATGAGCAGTTCTTC
>-|TRBJ1-1|-|TRBV5-4
CASSLAGQDMNTEAFF
TGTGCCAGCAGCTTGGCCGGGCAGGACATGAACACTGAAGCTTTCTTT
>-|TRBJ2-1|few|TRBV7-9
CASSLFMTGALNEQFF
TGTGCCAGCAGCTTATTTATGACGGGAGCCCTCAATGAGCAGTTCTTC
>-|TRBJ2-7|-|TRBV25-1
CASSSYEQYF
TGTGCCAGTAGCTCCTACGAGCAGTACTTC
>-|TRBJ1-5|-|TRBV2
CASSDRGYSNQPQHF
TGTGCCAGCAGTGACAGGGGTTATAGCAATCAGCCCCAGCATTTT
>TRBD1|TRBJ1-1|-|TRBV7-9
CASSGGQVKAFF
TGTGCCAGCAGCGGGGGACAGGTAAAAGCTTTCTTT
>-|TRBJ1-1|once|TRBV6-1
CASRTWNTEAFF
TGTGCCAGCAGGACATGGAACACTGAAGCTTTCTTT
>TRBD2|TRBJ2-5|-|TRBV28
CASSQLAGGQETQYF
TGTGCCAGCAGTCAACTAGCGGGAGGGCAAGAGACCCAGTACTTC
>TRBD2|TRBJ2-1|-|TRBV5-1
CASSLIQGGRGNEQFF
TGCGCCAGCAGCTTGATTCAAGGCGGGAGGGGCAATGAGCAGTTCTTC
>TRBD2|TRBJ2-1|once|TRBV28
CASSLPREGVANEQFF
TGTGCCAGCAGTTTACCACGGGAGGGGGTTGCCAATGAGCAGTTCTTC
>-|TRBJ2-2|-|TRBV5-4
CASTDERANTGELFF
TGTGCCAGCACCGACGAGCGAGCGAACACCGGGGAGCTGTTTTTT
>TRBD1|TRBJ1-1|-|TRBV6-4
CASSSGQGETEAFF
TGTGCCAGCAGTTCGGGACAGGGGGAGACTGAAGCTTTCTTT
>TRBD2|TRBJ2-7|once|TRBV19
CASSITTGRYEQYF
TGTGCCAGTAGTATAACGACCGGGAGGTACGAGCAGTACTTC
>-|TRBJ2-3|-|TRBV6-5
CASAYGSGDTQYF
TGTGCCAGCGCTTACGGCTCCGGGGATACGCAGTATTTT
>TRBD2|TRBJ2-5|-|TRBV6-1
CASSDHTGGQETQYF
TGTGCCAGCAGTGATCACACGGGGGGACAAGAGACCCAGTACTTC
>TRBD1|TRBJ2-7|-|TRBV5-4
CATQDRGYYEQYF
TGTGCCACCCAAGACAGGGGTTACTACGAGCAGTACTTC
>TRBD2|TRBJ2-1|-|TRBV10-3
CAISETGTSYHEQFF
TGTGCCATCAGTGAGACAGGGACTAGTTATCATGAGCAGTTCTTC
>-|TRBJ2-7|few|TRBV5-1
CASSYSSGSYEQYF
TGCGCCAGCAGTTACAGTTCAGGGTCCTACGAGCAGTACTTC
>-|TRBJ2-6|few|TRBV28
CASSSHRGANVLTF
TGTGCCAGCAGTTCGCACCGGGGGGCCAACGTCCTGACTTTC
>TRBD2|TRBJ2-7|-|TRBV28
CASRVGTSGRYEQYF
TGTGCCAGCAGAGTAGGGACTAGCGGGAGATACGAGCAGTACTTC
>TRBD1|TRBJ2-5|few|TRBV15
CATSRGTGTGVAETQYF
TGTGCCACCAGCAGAGGGACCGGGACAGGGGTGGCCGAGACCCAGTACTTC
>TRBD1|TRBJ1-1|-|TRBV6-1
CASRGTGVNTEAFF
TGTGCCAGCAGGGGGACAGGTGTGAACACTGAAGCTTTCTTT
>-|TRBJ2-3|-|TRBV6-6
CASSLDPSTDTQYF
TGTGCCAGCAGTCTAGATCCCAGCACAGATACGCAGTATTTT
>TRBD1|TRBJ2-1|-|TRBV6-1
CASSGYRGVYNEQFF
TGTGCCAGCAGTGGGTACAGGGGGGTGTACAATGAGCAGTTCTTC
>-|TRBJ2-2|-|TRBV29-1
CSVVYQGKDTGELFF
TGCAGCGTTGTGTACCAGGGAAAAGACACCGGGGAGCTGTTTTTT
>TRBD2|TRBJ2-1|-|TRBV5-5
CASSSGLAVNEQFF
TGTGCCAGCAGCTCCGGACTAGCGGTCAATGAGCAGTTCTTC
>TRBD2|TRBJ2-4|-|TRBV5-3
CARSFNPRAGVHIQYF
TGTGCCAGAAGCTTTAATCCACGAGCGGGAGTACACATTCAGTACTTC
>-|TRBJ2-7|-|TRBV27
CASSLSRLAYEQYF
TGTGCCAGCAGTTTATCGAGACTCGCCTACGAGCAGTACTTC
>-|TRBJ1-2|-|TRBV9
CASSPQGWGYTF
TGTGCCAGCAGCCCACAGGGTTGGGGCTACACCTTC
>-|TRBJ1-2|few|TRBV6-5
CASSDSNYGYTF
TGTGCCAGCAGCGACAGTAACTATGGCTACACCTTC
>-|TRBJ1-2|-|TRBV27
CASKRGGKGGYTF
TGTGCCAGCAAGCGGGGGGGCAAAGGGGGCTACACCTTC
>TRBD1|TRBJ1-1|-|TRBV7-2
CASSGRDRGSFEAFF
TGTGCCAGCAGCGGGCGGGACAGGGGCTCCTTTGAAGCTTTCTTT
>TRBD2|TRBJ2-7|-|TRBV13
CASSSAGGRFHEQYF
TGTGCCAGCAGCTCGGCTGGCGGGAGATTCCACGAGCAGTACTTC
>-|TRBJ2-7|-|TRBV6-5
CASKERPNYEQYF
TGTGCCAGCAAGGAGCGACCGAACTACGAGCAGTACTTC
>-|TRBJ2-1|-|TRBV27
CASSLTAGLHRYNEQFF
TGTGCCAGCAGTCTTACCGCGGGACTCCACCGTTACAATGAGCAGTTCTTC